This is a list of T cell receptor beta chains from one sample in a study of CD8 T cells in ankylosing spondylitis. From the 5' RACE reads, TCRdb called clonotypes with MiXCR, one entry per CDR3 protein. The repertoire consists of 200,000 to 250,000 distinct CDR3 sequences, with 7% to 10% occurring once and the leading ten covering around 4.9%. Sequencing was performed on blood, either unsorted or a sorted T cell fraction (not recorded which). Receptors originate from a female donor with ankylosing spondylitis or in good health (not recorded which). The conserved cysteine and the conserved F or W are not part of the CDR3 here.

V: TRBV12-3/TRBV12-4; CDR3: ASSRTGETQY
V: TRBV7-2; CDR3: ASSSGTSWFYEQY
V: TRBV12-3/TRBV12-4; CDR3: ASSFTGPPAAY
V: TRBV7-2; CDR3: ASSWRGNTEAF
V: TRBV30; CDR3: AWSVPGNTEAF
V: TRBV7-9; CDR3: ASSRSSGRVGEQF
V: TRBV29-1; CDR3: SVMGLALNEQF
V: TRBV30; CDR3: AWSAGEQF
V: TRBV5-5; CDR3: ASSLGGAFAPEAF
V: TRBV6-1; CDR3: ASSVSGANEQF
V: TRBV7-2; CDR3: ASSLWAGGEKTQY
V: TRBV5-1; CDR3: ASSLATGRGAAGYT
V: TRBV29-1; CDR3: SVEEATEAF
V: TRBV20-1; CDR3: SARGAVGGGFTDTQY
V: TRBV4-3; CDR3: ASSQNRGLGYT
V: TRBV7-9; CDR3: ASSPPRGLGYEQY
V: TRBV29-1; CDR3: SVGGLTEWGLEQY
V: TRBV27; CDR3: ASSWGSSYEQY
V: TRBV28; CDR3: ASNLRGDTQY
V: TRBV15; CDR3: ATSSEEYRDRLYYGYT